This T cell receptor beta chain was sequenced during a study of tumor-infiltrating lymphocytes in primary liver carcinoma. The wider study: There were roughly 3.65 to 8 million productive TCRbeta reads per sample, a yield similar across tissue types. Whole-study findings and limits: Blood had a significantly lower top-250-clone fraction than tumors did (p = 0.039).

Concerning this clonotype itself: What it recognizes is unknown.

The germline gives CDR1 DFQATT, CDR2 SNEGSKA (reference sequence). The length of the CDR3 is 14 residues. Trimming shortened V by 5 bases and J by 5 bases, and 16 bases separated the two germline ends. From around 0.5 ug of total RNA, TCR beta-specific cDNA was reverse-transcribed using a constant-region primer. Library construction for TCR beta comprised three nested multiplex PCR rounds performed with slightly modified ARM-PCR. In the first two PCR rounds, TRBV1-TRBV30 forward primers were paired with a C-beta reverse primer, and each round lasted roughly 10 cycles. TCRdb reprocessed the multiplex PCR reads with MiXCR, giving one entry per CDR3 protein. The repertoire holds about 74,000 distinct CDR3 sequences, with roughly three quarters as singletons. The approximately 17-32 mg bulk tissue piece was not sorted before simultaneous RNA and DNA extraction. Each sampled tumor had five separate regions taken from it.

This chain uses TRBV20-1 with TRBJ1-5; possible D gene TRBD1, 5 bases. The source of this sequence is a man in his forties with primary liver carcinoma and hepatitis B virus infection. Sequences were obtained from liver tumor tissue from sampling region 4. Subset noted: tumor region T4, right-lateral pole. CDR3 nucleotide sequence: TGCAGTGCTCTTCACCGGGACGTTGATCAGCCCCAGCATTTT. Protein: CSALHRDVDQPQHF.